This entry is about one T cell receptor (beta chain). Antigen specificity is unknown. V lost 4 bases, J lost 4 bases, and 6 bases stayed unmatched. The germline CDR1 and CDR2 sequences are SGHRS and YFSETQ. The CDR3 spans 15 residues. Only in-frame clones appear in the TCRdb table, and some are missing; sequencing was by immunoSEQ multiplex PCR. The top ten hold 0.3% to 0.35% of the sample, which has 55,000 to 65,000 clones, 87% seen once. The sample is drawn from a study of OX40 agonist ivuxolimab in advanced cancers. Overall study findings and caveats: Fewer expanded clones were found on average in CD4+ than in CD8+ T cells.

The V call is TRBV5-1, the J call TRBJ1-1, with 11 bases lining up with TRBD1. This material consisted of CD4+ or CD8+ T cells sorted from blood, taken in a trial of the OX40 agonist ivuxolimab. The receptor's source is an adult with an advanced solid tumor such as melanoma, head and neck, liver or kidney cancer. CDR3 sequence reads: CASSPDRGPGTEAFF. The CDR3 nucleotides are TGCGCCAGCAGCCCGGACAGGGGGCCGGGCACTGAAGCTTTCTTT.